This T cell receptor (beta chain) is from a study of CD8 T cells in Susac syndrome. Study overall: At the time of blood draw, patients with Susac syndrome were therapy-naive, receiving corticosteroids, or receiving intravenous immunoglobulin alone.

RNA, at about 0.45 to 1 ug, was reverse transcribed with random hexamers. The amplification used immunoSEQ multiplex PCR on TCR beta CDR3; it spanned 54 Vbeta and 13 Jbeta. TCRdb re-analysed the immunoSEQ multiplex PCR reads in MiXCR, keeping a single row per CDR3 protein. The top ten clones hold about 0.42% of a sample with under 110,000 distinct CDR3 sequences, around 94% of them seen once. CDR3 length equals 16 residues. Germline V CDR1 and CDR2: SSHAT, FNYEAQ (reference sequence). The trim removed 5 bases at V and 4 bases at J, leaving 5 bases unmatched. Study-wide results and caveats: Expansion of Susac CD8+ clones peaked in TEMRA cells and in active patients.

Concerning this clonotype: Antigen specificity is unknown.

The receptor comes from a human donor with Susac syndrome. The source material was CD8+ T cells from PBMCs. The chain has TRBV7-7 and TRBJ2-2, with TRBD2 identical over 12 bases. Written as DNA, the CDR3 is TGTGCCAGCAGCGCGGGACTAGCGGGCACCACCGGGGAGCTGTTTTTT. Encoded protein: CASSAGLAGTTGELFF.